This T cell receptor beta chain comes out of a study of CD4 T cells in relation to SARS-CoV-2 and coronaviruses. The overall study: ViraFEST: approximately 10-day antigen culture of PBMCs, then TCR beta CDR3 sequencing. The negative reference was HIV-1 Nef peptide pool or peptide-free culture.

Libraries were prepared by immunoSEQ multiplex PCR; TCRdb keeps only in-frame clonotypes and omits some of them. The sample contains some 23,000 clones, about 79% of which appear only once. The V end lost 0 bases, the J end lost 4 bases, and 8 bases lay between the germline ends. CDR1 is SGHNT and CDR2 is YYREEE in the germline V gene (reference sequence). This CDR3 has 14 amino acids. The unexposed donors gave CD4+ T cells in 2011-2018, prior to COVID-19. Isolation of CD4+ T cells took place after nine to ten days in culture. Cells permitting, SARS-CoV-2 S/N and four cold-coronavirus spikes were tested on unexposed-donor CD4+ T cells. About this clone itself: Its specificity is not known.

The study's findings and limits: About 65% of donors had memory CD4+ clonotypes crossrecognizing SARS-CoV-2 and common cold coronavirus spike.

This sequence originates from a human donor in good health. The V gene is TRBV5-4, the J gene TRBJ1-3; D may be TRBD1 (5 bases). The sample consisted of CD4+ T cells from PBMCs, cultured in vitro. CDR3 amino acids: CASSLAGLGNTIYF. The DNA for the CDR3 is TGTGCCAGCAGCTTGGCAGGGTTAGGAAACACCATATATTTT.